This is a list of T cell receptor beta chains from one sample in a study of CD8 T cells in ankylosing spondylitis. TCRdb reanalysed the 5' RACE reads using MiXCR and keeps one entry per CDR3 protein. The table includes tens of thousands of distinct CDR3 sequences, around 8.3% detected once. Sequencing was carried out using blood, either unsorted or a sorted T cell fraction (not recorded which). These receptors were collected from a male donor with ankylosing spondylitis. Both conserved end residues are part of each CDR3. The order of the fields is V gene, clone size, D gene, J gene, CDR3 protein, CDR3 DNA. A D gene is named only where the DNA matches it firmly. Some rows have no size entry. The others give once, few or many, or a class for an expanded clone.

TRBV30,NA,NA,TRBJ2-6,CAWASLASGANVLTF,TGTGCCTGGGCCTCCCTAGCTTCTGGGGCCAACGTCCTGACTTTC
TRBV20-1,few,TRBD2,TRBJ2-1,CSARNLAGDPPSYNEQFF,TGCAGTGCTCGTAATCTAGCGGGAGACCCTCCCTCCTACAATGAGCAGTTCTTC
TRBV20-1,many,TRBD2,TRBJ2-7,CSAPGLAGHSYEQYF,TGCAGTGCTCCCGGTCTAGCGGGCCACTCCTACGAGCAGTACTTC
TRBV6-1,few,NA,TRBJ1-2,CASSEGREAYGYTF,TGTGCCAGCAGTGAGGGCAGGGAGGCCTATGGCTACACCTTC
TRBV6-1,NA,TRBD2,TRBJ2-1,CASSEEEGTSGSDEQFF,TGTGCCAGCAGTGAAGAGGAGGGGACTAGCGGGAGCGATGAGCAGTTCTTC
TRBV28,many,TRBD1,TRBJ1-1,CASESDSGTGLNF,TGTGCCAGCGAGTCGGATTCTGGGACAGGGCTGAATTTT
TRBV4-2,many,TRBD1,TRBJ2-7,CASSQVGQGYEQYF,TGTGCCAGCAGCCAAGTGGGACAGGGCTACGAGCAGTACTTC
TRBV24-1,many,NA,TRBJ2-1,CATSDTLNYNEQFF,TGTGCCACCAGTGATACCCTAAATTACAATGAGCAGTTCTTC
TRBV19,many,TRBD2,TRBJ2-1,CATQYLAGGRNEQFF,TGTGCCACTCAGTACCTAGCGGGAGGGCGCAATGAGCAGTTCTTC
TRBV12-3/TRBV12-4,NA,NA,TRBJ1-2,CASSLAGALGYTF,TGTGCCAGCAGTCTAGCGGGGGCGCTTGGCTACACCTTC
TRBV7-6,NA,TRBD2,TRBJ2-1,CASSLELAGHNEQFF,TGTGCCAGCAGCTTAGAACTAGCGGGTCACAATGAGCAGTTCTTC
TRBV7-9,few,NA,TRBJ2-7,CASSRSYLGDEQYF,TGTGCCAGCAGCCGGTCCTACCTTGGAGACGAGCAGTACTTC
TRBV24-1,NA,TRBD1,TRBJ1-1,CATRGTGQKNTEAFF,TGTGCCACCCGGGGGACAGGACAGAAGAACACTGAAGCTTTCTTT
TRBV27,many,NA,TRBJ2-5,CASSLSLSGALETQYF,TGTGCCAGCAGTTTATCACTCTCGGGGGCGCTGGAGACCCAGTACTTC
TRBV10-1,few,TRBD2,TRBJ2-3,CASSRTSDTDTQYF,TGCGCCAGCTCACGGACTAGCGACACAGATACGCAGTATTTT
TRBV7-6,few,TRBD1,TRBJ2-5,CASSTPDRDQETQYF,TGTGCCAGCAGCACACCCGACAGGGACCAAGAGACCCAGTACTTC
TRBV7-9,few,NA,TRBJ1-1,CASSLDQRNTEAFF,TGTGCCAGCAGCTTAGATCAGCGGAACACTGAAGCTTTCTTT
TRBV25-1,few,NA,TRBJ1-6,CASSERGQSSYNSPLHF,TGTGCCAGCAGTGAGAGAGGCCAGAGCTCCTATAATTCACCCCTCCACTTT
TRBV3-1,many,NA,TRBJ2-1,CASSQEHGSSYNEQFF,TGTGCCAGCAGCCAAGAACACGGGAGCTCCTACAATGAGCAGTTCTTC
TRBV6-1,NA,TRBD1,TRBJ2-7,CASSEPGQGAYEQYF,TGTGCCAGCAGTGAACCGGGACAGGGCGCCTACGAGCAGTACTTC
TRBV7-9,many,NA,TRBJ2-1,CASSLALGNEQFF,TGTGCCAGCAGCTTAGCGCTGGGGAATGAGCAGTTCTTC
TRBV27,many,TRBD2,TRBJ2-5,CASSSSLAGVGETQYF,TGTGCCAGCAGTTCCTCCCTAGCGGGAGTGGGGGAGACCCAGTACTTC
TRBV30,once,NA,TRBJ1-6,CAWSATDYYNSPLHF,TGTGCCTGGAGTGCTACGGACTACTATAATTCACCCCTCCACTTT
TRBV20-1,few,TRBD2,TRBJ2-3,CSATTSGRKADTQYF,TGCAGTGCCACCACTAGCGGGAGAAAAGCAGATACGCAGTATTTT
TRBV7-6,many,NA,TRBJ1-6,CASSLGGRTAPLHF,TGTGCCAGCAGCTTAGGTGGCCGCACCGCACCCCTCCACTTT
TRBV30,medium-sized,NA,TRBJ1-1,CAWSVKVVMNTEAFF,TGTGCCTGGAGTGTAAAGGTAGTAATGAACACTGAAGCTTTCTTT
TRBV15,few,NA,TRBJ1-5,CATSPRLGAINQPQHF,TGTGCCACGTCCCCCCGGCTGGGGGCGATCAATCAGCCCCAGCATTTT
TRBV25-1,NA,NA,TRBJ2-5,CASLEQEARGETQYF,TGTGCCAGCTTAGAACAGGAGGCCCGGGGGGAGACCCAGTACTTC
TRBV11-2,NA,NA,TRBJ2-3,CASSLVLRGLGDTQYF,TGTGCCAGCAGCTTAGTGCTTCGAGGATTGGGAGATACGCAGTATTTT
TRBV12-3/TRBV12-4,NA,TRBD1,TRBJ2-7,CASSLGTGFAYEQYF,TGTGCCAGCAGTTTGGGGACAGGATTCGCATACGAGCAGTACTTC
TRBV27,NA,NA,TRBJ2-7,CASSLERTYEQYF,TGTGCCAGCAGTTTAGAGAGGACCTACGAGCAGTACTTC
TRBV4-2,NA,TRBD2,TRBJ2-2,CASSQVPSGVNTGELFF,TGTGCCAGCAGCCAAGTGCCCAGCGGGGTGAACACCGGGGAGCTGTTTTTT
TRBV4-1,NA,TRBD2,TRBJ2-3,CASSQGGSYTQYF,TGCGCCAGCAGCCAGGGAGGGAGTTATACGCAGTATTTT
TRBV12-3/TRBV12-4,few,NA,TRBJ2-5,CASSLGIAETQYF,TGTGCCAGCAGTTTAGGGATCGCAGAGACCCAGTACTTC
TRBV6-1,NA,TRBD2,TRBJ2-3,CASSEAAPPLAAPTDTQYF,TGTGCCAGCAGTGAAGCCGCTCCCCCACTAGCGGCCCCCACAGATACGCAGTATTTT
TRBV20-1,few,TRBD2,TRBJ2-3,CSARDRTSGRALFSDTQYF,TGCAGTGCTAGAGACCGGACTAGCGGGAGGGCCTTGTTTTCAGATACGCAGTATTTT
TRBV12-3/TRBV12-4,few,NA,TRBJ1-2,CASSLGVHGYTF,TGTGCCAGCAGTCTAGGGGTCCATGGCTACACCTTC
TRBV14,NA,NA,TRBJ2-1,CASSRASESYNEQFF,TGTGCCAGCAGCCGCGCTAGCGAATCCTACAATGAGCAGTTCTTC
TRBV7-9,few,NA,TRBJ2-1,CASSGRTDYNEQFF,TGTGCCAGCAGCGGCCGGACGGATTACAATGAGCAGTTCTTC
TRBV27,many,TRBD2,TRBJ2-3,CASSPSLASTDTQYF,TGTGCCAGCAGTCCGTCACTAGCGAGCACAGATACGCAGTATTTT
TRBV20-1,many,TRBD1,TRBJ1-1,CSAKTTGETEAFF,TGCAGTGCTAAAACGACAGGGGAGACTGAAGCTTTCTTT
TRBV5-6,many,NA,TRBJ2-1,CASSLQASSYNEQFF,TGTGCCAGCAGCTTACAGGCGAGCTCCTACAATGAGCAGTTCTTC
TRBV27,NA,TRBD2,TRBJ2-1,CASTPGTSGRTEQFF,TGTGCCAGCACACCCGGGACTAGCGGGAGGACTGAGCAGTTCTTC
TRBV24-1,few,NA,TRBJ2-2,CATSDPARDTGELFF,TGTGCCACCAGTGACCCGGCCCGGGACACCGGGGAGCTGTTTTTT
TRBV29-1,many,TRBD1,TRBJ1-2,CSVEWTGNGYTF,TGCAGCGTTGAGTGGACAGGGAACGGCTACACCTTC
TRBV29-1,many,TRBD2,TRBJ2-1,CSVDSGMAYNEQFF,TGCAGCGTCGATAGCGGGATGGCCTACAATGAGCAGTTCTTC
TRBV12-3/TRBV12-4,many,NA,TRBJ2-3,CASSFLLSADTQYF,TGTGCCAGCAGTTTCCTTCTAAGCGCGGATACGCAGTATTTT
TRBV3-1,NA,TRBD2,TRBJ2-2,CASSQEILAENTGELFF,TGTGCCAGCAGCCAAGAAATACTAGCGGAAAACACCGGGGAGCTGTTTTTT
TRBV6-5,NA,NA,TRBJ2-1,CASSYKGQPYNEQFF,TGTGCCAGCAGTTACAAAGGACAGCCTTACAATGAGCAGTTCTTC
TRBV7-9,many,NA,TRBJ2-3,CASSSAVGEYF,TGTGCCAGCAGCTCCGCGGTTGGGGAGTATTTT
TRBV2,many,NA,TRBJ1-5,CASSPASGQPQHF,TGTGCCAGCAGCCCAGCCTCGGGTCAGCCCCAGCATTTT
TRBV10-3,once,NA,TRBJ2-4,CAKDMHIAKNIQYF,TGTGCCAAAGACATGCATATAGCCAAAAACATTCAGTACTTC
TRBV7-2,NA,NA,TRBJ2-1,CASSLRDSGTSYNEQFF,TGTGCCAGCAGCTTACGTGACTCGGGAACCTCCTACAATGAGCAGTTCTTC
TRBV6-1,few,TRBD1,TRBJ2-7,CASSEVQGAYYEQYF,TGTGCCAGCAGTGAAGTTCAGGGGGCCTACTACGAGCAGTACTTC
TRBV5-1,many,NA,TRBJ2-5,CASSLEQLTETQYF,TGCGCCAGCAGCTTGGAGCAACTTACAGAGACCCAGTACTTC
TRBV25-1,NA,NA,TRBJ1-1,CASRQMNTEAFF,TGTGCCAGCCGACAGATGAACACTGAAGCTTTCTTT
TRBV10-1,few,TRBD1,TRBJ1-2,CASSSGQRSYGYTF,TGCGCCAGCAGTTCGGGACAGAGGAGCTATGGCTACACCTTC
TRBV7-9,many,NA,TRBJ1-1,CASSPTTAEAFF,TGTGCCAGCAGCCCTACGACGGCTGAAGCTTTCTTT
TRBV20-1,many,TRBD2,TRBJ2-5,CSSLGGEVQETQYF,TGCAGCTCCTTGGGGGGGGAGGTCCAAGAGACCCAGTACTTC